A single sample is the source of the 29 T cell receptor beta chains below, sequenced in a study of blood T cells in healthy people across ages. Next came a second PCR, run for about 6 to 11 cycles, which used a sample-barcoded 5' primer along with a J-beta primer mix. TCRdb reprocessed the 5' RACE reads via MiXCR and lists one record per CDR3 protein. The sample has some 1 million distinct CDR3 sequences; 45% are singletons. Sequences were obtained from blood. All receptors come from a woman aged 60 to 75 in good health.

V usage is TRBV11-2 and J usage is TRBJ1-2; D unclear. Trimming pared 2 bases from V and 4 bases from J, leaving 11 bases between. Germline-derived CDR1 and CDR2 are SGHAT and FQNNGV. The CDR3 contains 14 residues. CDR3 in amino acids: CASSLPFGIYGYTF. The CDR3 DNA is TGTGCCAGCAGCTTACCCTTCGGGATCTATGGCTACACCTTC.

The chain links TRBV21-1 to TRBJ2-5; the D call of TRBD2 is as the table states it, not checked on the DNA. TRBV21-1 constitutes a pseudogene. The CDR3 contains 12 residues. CDR3 region: CASSKNGREQYF. The CDR3 DNA reads as TGTGCCAGCAGCAAAAATGGGCGGGAGCAGTACTTC.

This clonotype was picked up one time. V usage is TRBV4-1 and J usage is TRBJ2-1; the D is unclear. Between the trimmed V and J ends, which lost 7 bases and 1 base, there was a span of 14 bases. The CDR3 length is 15 residues. Germline CDR1 and CDR2: MGHRA and YSYEKL. The CDR3 reads CASNLGLQSYNEQFF. CDR3 DNA sequence: TGCGCCAGCAACCTCGGGTTACAGTCCTACAATGAGCAGTTCTTC.

This clonotype came up a few times. The rearrangement uses TRBV24-1 and TRBJ2-7; weak D call: TRBD1 (5 bases). There are 18 residues in the CDR3. With 7 bases removed from V and 3 bases from J, the gap between germline ends came to 27 bases. The germline V gene encodes CDR1 KGHDR and CDR2 SFDVKD. CDR3 sequence: CATRPRQTPTAYHYEQYF. The CDR3 region has the DNA TGTGCCACCAGGCCCCGACAGACCCCTACGGCTTATCACTACGAGCAGTACTTC.

This clonotype appeared many times. V gene TRBV2 combines with J gene TRBJ2-7; unclear D gene. The CDR3 is made up of 13 amino acids. Germline V gene data show CDR1 as SNHLY and CDR2 as FYNNEI. Trimming took 4 bases from V and 0 from J, leaving 7 bases between them. This chain's CDR3 is CASSVGLSYEQYF. CDR3 nucleotide sequence: TGTGCCAGCAGTGTAGGCCTCTCCTACGAGCAGTACTTC.

This chain joins TRBV10-3 and TRBJ2-7; D gene unclear. The germline V gene has CDR1 ENHRY and CDR2 SYGVKD. This CDR3 comprises 12 residues. V was clipped by 6 bases and J by 2 bases, with 8 bases between them. As DNA, the CDR3 is TGTGCCATCAGCGACGTACCCTACGAGCAGTACTTC. It translates to CAISDVPYEQYF.

Regarding this clonotype: A much larger clonotype is one base distant, so this may be a read error. J is TRBJ2-7 and V is TRBV4-1; 11 positions agree with TRBD2. The CDR3 is made up of 15 amino acids. Per the germline V gene, CDR1 is MGHRA and CDR2 is YSYEKL. Here the CDR3 DNA reads TGCGCCGGCAGCCAAGGACTAGCGGGTTTCTACGAGCAGTACTTC. This encodes CAGSQGLAGFYEQYF.

The chain recombines TRBV12-3 or TRBV12-4 with TRBJ2-1; 8 nucleotides align to TRBD1. There are 14 residues in the CDR3. V dropped 7 bases and J dropped 5; count of bases not matched to a gene: 7. The DNA of the CDR3 is TGTGCCAGCACCATGGACAGGGAGGACAATGAGCAGTTCTTC. Translating gives CASTMDREDNEQFF.

This chain links TRBV28 with TRBJ1-2; unclear D gene. The CDR3 has 13 residues. Germline V CDR1 and CDR2: MDHEN, SYDVKM. Trimming stripped 5 bases from V and 4 bases from J, with 11 bases between. Written as DNA, the CDR3 is TGTGCCAGCAGTCAAGCACGGAGCTATGGCTACACCTTC. This gives the protein CASSQARSYGYTF.

The rearrangement links TRBV7-3 to TRBJ2-3; D unclear. Trimming shortened V by 0 bases and J by 3 bases, and 7 bases separated the two germline ends. In germline, CDR1 is SGHTA, CDR2 FQGTGA. This CDR3 comprises 14 residues. The chain's CDR3 is CASSLTHRTDTQYF. CDR3 nucleotides: TGTGCCAGCAGCTTAACGCACCGGACAGATACGCAGTATTTT.

This clonotype has just one count. The V gene is TRBV20-1, the J gene TRBJ1-1, with D possibly TRBD1 on 6 matching bases. The CDR3 loop spans 14 amino acids. The V gene's germline CDR1 is DFQATT and CDR2 SNEGSKA (reference sequence). V lost 6 bases to trimming and J lost 5 bases, with 19 bases between them. The CDR3 DNA reads as TGCAGTGCCGCAGACGGGGGCAGAAGGACTGAAGCTTTCTTT. Protein product: CSAADGGRRTEAFF.

This rearrangement joins TRBV7-2 to TRBJ2-3; D gene uncertain. Germline CDR1 reads SGHTA; CDR2 reads FQGNSA. The CDR3 contains 13 residues. V lost 6 bases, J lost 8 bases, and 15 bases lay in between. CDR3 amino acids: CASSETMSGTQYF. In DNA, the CDR3 is TGTGCCAGCAGTGAGACCATGTCCGGTACGCAGTATTTT.

As regards this clonotype: This could be a read error, since a much larger clone is one nucleotide away. V and J are TRBV29-1 and TRBJ2-1, with TRBD2 matching 9 bases. V was pared by 4 bases and J by 10 bases, with 11 bases of the junction left unmatched. The CDR3 covers 14 residues. CDR1 and CDR2 (germline): SQVTM, ANQGSEA. CDR3 DNA sequence: TGCAGCGTTGTTGGTAGCGGGAGAGTCTACGAGCAGTTCTTC. Translating it yields CSVVGSGRVYEQFF.

This clonotype was observed a few times. The chain links TRBV6-4 to TRBJ2-1; no clear D gene. V was cut by 6 bases and J by 9 bases, with 9 bases left in between. This CDR3 has 11 residues. CDR1 is MRHNA, CDR2 SNTAGT, per germline. The CDR3 nucleotides read TGTGCCAGCAGATTTAAGGGTGAGCAGTTCTTC. Its protein product is CASRFKGEQFF.

The V gene is TRBV7-9, the J gene TRBJ2-7; 9 bases fit TRBD1. J was trimmed by 5 bases and V by 5 bases; bases with no gene match: 7. The CDR3 runs to 14 residues. Per germline, CDR1 SEHNR and CDR2 FQNEAQ (reference sequence). This CDR3 reads CASSPDRGAHEQYF. The CDR3 DNA is TGTGCCAGCAGCCCTGACAGGGGGGCCCACGAGCAGTACTTC.

For the CDR3, the DNA is TGTGCCAGCAGCGTAGAAGCGCTCCAAATGGGTGAGCAGTTCTTC. It is translated as CASSVEALQMGEQFF. The J gene is TRBJ2-1, the V gene TRBV9; the D is unclear. This CDR3 has 15 amino acids. V was trimmed by 0 bases and J by 9 bases, leaving 16 bases between them. The germline gives CDR1 SGDLS, CDR2 YYNGEE. The full variable domain, completed using reference TRBV9 and TRBJ2-1, is DSGVTQTPKHLITATGQRVTLRCSPRSGDLSVYWYQQSLDQGLQFLIQYYNGEERAKGNILERFSAQQFPDLHSELNLSSLELGDSALYFCASSVEALQMGEQFFGPGTRLTVL.

The chain carries TRBV7-3 and TRBJ2-3; TRBD2 agrees at 12 bases. The germline V gene encodes CDR1 SGHTA and CDR2 FQGTGA. This CDR3 is built from 20 residues. V lost 3 bases and J lost 2; bases outside the gene matches: 15. The CDR3 here is CASSLGIGKTSGSPTDTQYF. CDR3 nucleotides: TGTGCCAGCAGCTTGGGGATAGGAAAGACTAGCGGGAGTCCCACAGATACGCAGTATTTT.

The CDR3 here is CASTYGITEAFF. The CDR3 DNA reads as TGTGCCAGCACGTACGGGATCACTGAAGCTTTCTTT. The chain couples TRBV28 to TRBJ1-1; D is unclear. The CDR3 is 12 residues long. The V gene's germline CDR1 is MDHEN and CDR2 SYDVKM. V gave up 7 bases and J gave up 4 bases, with 10 bases separating them. The full variable domain, in which reference TRBV28 and TRBJ1-1 provide the parts outside the CDR3, is DVKVTQSSRYLVKRTGEKVFLECVQDMDHENMFWYRQDPGLGLRLIYFSYDVKMKEKGDIPEGYSVSREKKERFSLILESASTNQTSMYLCASTYGITEAFFGQGTRLTVV.

This clonotype was observed a few times. DNA for the CDR3: TGTGCCAGCAGCCAAGGGGACAGGGAGGACATTCAGTACTTC. Its translation is CASSQGDREDIQYF. The V call is TRBV7-3, the J call TRBJ2-4; 9 bases line up with TRBD1. CDR1 is SGHTA, CDR2 FQGTGA, per germline. The CDR3 is 14 amino acids. J was trimmed by 8 bases and V by 5 bases; bases with no gene match: 7.

At least ten counts were recorded for this clonotype. The rearrangement joins TRBV7-9 to TRBJ2-1; 11 bases align to TRBD2. This CDR3 has 15 amino acids. J was trimmed by 8 bases and V by 4 bases; bases with no gene match: 7. In germline, CDR1 is SEHNR, CDR2 FQNEAQ (reference sequence). CDR3 DNA sequence: TGTGCCAGCAGCTATAGCGGGAGGGCCGGCGATGAGCAGTTCTTC. It yields the protein CASSYSGRAGDEQFF.

This clonotype appeared once. This chain links TRBV5-1 with TRBJ2-5; D possibly corresponds to TRBD1 (6 bases). Germline V lookup: CDR1 SGHRS, CDR2 YFSETQ. There are 14 residues in the CDR3. Trimming left V 8 bases short and J 11 bases short, with 25 bases between. CDR3 coding DNA: TGCGCCAGTACCCGCCTACAGGGAACAAATGAGCAGTACTTC. Its protein product is CASTRLQGTNEQYF.

CDR3 protein: CASSRPGLAGIAYEQYF. The DNA for the CDR3 is TGTGCCAGCTCCCGACCGGGACTAGCGGGAATTGCCTACGAGCAGTACTTC. This chain links TRBV12-3 or TRBV12-4 with TRBJ2-7; 13 bases agree with TRBD2. The CDR3 is 17 residues long. J gave up 2 bases and V 8 bases, and 12 bases lay outside the gene matches.

The chain is built from TRBV30 and TRBJ1-2; D is uncertain. Germline CDR1 reads GTSNPN; CDR2 reads SVGIG (reference sequence). V was shortened by 8 bases and J by 4 bases, with 8 bases between the two germline ends. The CDR3 sequence is 10 residues long. The CDR3 bases are TGTGCCGGCCGTAGCTATGGCTACACCTTC. It specifies CAGRSYGYTF. Full variable domain (missing parts from reference TRBV30 and TRBJ1-2): SQTIHQWPATLVQPVGSPLSLECTVEGTSNPNLYWYRQAAGRGLQLLFYSVGIGQISSEVPQNLSASRPQDRQFILSSKKLLLSDSGFYLCAGRSYGYTFGSGTRLTVV.

This chain links TRBV7-2 with TRBJ2-1; no reliable D call. CDR3 length: 15 residues. V lost 0 bases and J lost 9, with 15 bases in between. The germline CDR1 and CDR2 sequences are SGHTA and FQGNSA. This CDR3 reads CASSLATFSRSEQFF. Here the CDR3 DNA reads TGTGCCAGCAGCTTAGCGACATTTAGCAGAAGTGAGCAGTTCTTC.

The chain uses TRBV29-1 and TRBJ2-1, with 8 bases matching TRBD1. Trimming removed 1 base from V and 10 bases from J; junction bases left unmatched: 12. Germline CDR1 SQVTM, CDR2 ANQGSEA. This CDR3 has 15 residues. The CDR3 coding sequence is TGCAGCGTTGAAGTACCCGGGACAGGACGCTACGAGCAGTTCTTC. Amino acids: CSVEVPGTGRYEQFF.

The chain recombines TRBV10-1 with TRBJ2-1; D is undetermined. Germline CDR1 reads WNHNN; CDR2 reads SYGVQD (reference sequence). Trimming removed 0 bases from V and 10 bases from J, with 7 bases in between. There are 12 residues in the CDR3. The CDR3 DNA reads TGCGCCAGCAGTGAGTCGGGTCCCGAGCAGTTCTTC. Protein product: CASSESGPEQFF.

The chain employs TRBV25-1 and TRBJ1-5; maybe TRBD1 (6 bases). Germline values: CDR1 MGHDK, CDR2 SYGVNS. Deletions cut 4 bases from V and 5 bases from J, with 12 bases between. This CDR3 region has 14 residues. The CDR3 DNA is TGTGCCAGCAGTGTGACAGGAGCCTATCAGCCCCAGCATTTT. Its translation: CASSVTGAYQPQHF.

This clonotype showed up many times. The V and J genes are TRBV12-3 or TRBV12-4 and TRBJ2-5; the match to TRBD1 covers 7 bases. With 5 bases clipped from V and 3 bases from J, the junction kept 15 bases outside the gene matches. The CDR3 totals 17 residues. The CDR3 DNA reads TGTGCCAGCAGTACCGGGACAGCGCCAGAAAGGAAAGAGACCCAGTACTTC. Protein sequence: CASSTGTAPERKETQYF.

As regards this clonotype: An end of the junction differs from the germline gene, which may be a read error. This chain links TRBV20-1 with TRBJ2-5; TRBD1 matches at 8 bases. The CDR3 runs to 15 residues. CDR1 DFQATT and CDR2 SNEGSKA come from the germline V gene (reference sequence). The CDR3 bases are TGCAGTGCTAGAGGTGGCCGGGACAGGTTGGAGACCCGGTACTTC. As protein: CSARGGRDRLETRYF.